These T cell receptor beta chains were read from a single sample in a study of post-analysis software for immune sequencing data. TCRdb analysed the PCR reads with MiXCR anew, one entry per CDR3 protein. The sample contains roughly 800,000 distinct CDR3 sequences, 25% to 30% of which appear only once. The sequenced material came from blood. The receptor source for this set is a girl aged 5 to 17 with multiple sclerosis. Both conserved end residues are part of each CDR3. The order of the fields is D gene, V gene, clone size, J gene, CDR3 DNA, CDR3 protein. The D gene is left open where the match is weak. Only some rows state a clone size, as once, few, many or a class for expanded clones.

>TRBD1|TRBV20-1|few|TRBJ1-1
TGCAGTGCAAGACAGGGGGCGAACACTGAAGCTTTCTTT
CSARQGANTEAFF
>-|TRBV7-2|few|TRBJ1-5
TGTGCCAGCAGCTTGGGGATTTCGGGCAATCAGCCCCAGCATTTT
CASSLGISGNQPQHF
>-|TRBV6-1|few|TRBJ1-1
TGTGCCAGCAGTGACTATGGACACCCGGCTTTCTTT
CASSDYGHPAFF
>-|TRBV7-2|-|TRBJ2-1
TGTGCCAGCAGCGTACGACAGGGCCAGGGACTAGTACGGGAGCAGTTCTTC
CASSVRQGQGLVREQFF
>-|TRBV2|-|TRBJ2-3
TGTGCCAGCAGTGGAACACAGCCGGAGGGGGATACGCAGTATTTT
CASSGTQPEGDTQYF
>-|TRBV28|few|TRBJ2-5
TGTGCCAGCAGTTTGGACAATCGGGAGACCCAGTACTTC
CASSLDNRETQYF
>TRBD1|TRBV20-1|few|TRBJ1-2
TGCAGTGCTAGACCTACGCGGAAGGGGGCGCTTGGCTACACCTTC
CSARPTRKGALGYTF
>TRBD2|TRBV14|few|TRBJ2-3
TGTGCCAGCAGCGAGAGCGGGGGCACAGATACGCAGTATTTT
CASSESGGTDTQYF
>-|TRBV6-1|once|TRBJ1-4
TGTGCCAGCAGTGAAGAGATCGGGTCCTACAGTGAAAAACTGTTTTTT
CASSEEIGSYSEKLFF
>TRBD2|TRBV10-3|-|TRBJ2-2
TGTGCCATCAGTGATCCGCCTAGCGGGACCGGGGAGCTGTTTTTT
CAISDPPSGTGELFF
>TRBD2|TRBV7-2|-|TRBJ2-3
TGTGCCAGCAGCTTCTCTAGCGGACTCACAGATACGCAGTATTTT
CASSFSSGLTDTQYF
>-|TRBV28|-|TRBJ2-3
TGTGCCAGCAGGGACCCCATGCCCACAGATACGCTGTATTTT
CASRDPMPTDTLYF
>TRBD2|TRBV4-3|-|TRBJ2-1
TGCGCCAGCAGCCAAGGCCTGACAGGGGGACTAGCGGCCGGCCTCAATGAGCAGTTCTTC
CASSQGLTGGLAAGLNEQFF
>-|TRBV10-1|-|TRBJ1-5
TGCGCCAGTTCCGACAGGATGGATCAGCCCCAGCATTTT
CASSDRMDQPQHF
>TRBD1|TRBV5-1|-|TRBJ2-5
TGCGCCAGCACAATAACAGGGGCCCCGCAAGAGACCCAGTACTTC
CASTITGAPQETQYF
>-|TRBV11-3|-|TRBJ2-1
TGTGCCAGCAGCTTAGGGTTTCGGGGGCACGATGAGCAGTTCTTC
CASSLGFRGHDEQFF
>-|TRBV20-1|few|TRBJ2-3
TGCAGTGCAACGGACCGAGGAGGGCAGTATTTT
CSATDRGGQYF
>-|TRBV4-1|-|TRBJ1-3
TGCGCCAGCAGCCAAGTAGGGGACCGCTCTGGAAACACCATATATTTT
CASSQVGDRSGNTIYF
>-|TRBV12-3/TRBV12-4|-|TRBJ1-5
TGTGCCAGCAGTTTACAGGCCGAGCCCCAGCATTTT
CASSLQAEPQHF
>TRBD1|TRBV4-1|-|TRBJ2-3
TGCGCCAGCAGCCAAGTAGGGACAGGGGGCGGTACAGATACGCAGTATTTT
CASSQVGTGGGTDTQYF
>-|TRBV7-2|-|TRBJ1-2
TGTGCCAGCAGCGTACCGGGGGCGTACGATGGCTACACCTTC
CASSVPGAYDGYTF
>TRBD1|TRBV5-5|-|TRBJ2-2
TGTGCCAGCAGCGTCCGACAGGGAAGGGACACCGGGGAGCTGTTTTTT
CASSVRQGRDTGELFF